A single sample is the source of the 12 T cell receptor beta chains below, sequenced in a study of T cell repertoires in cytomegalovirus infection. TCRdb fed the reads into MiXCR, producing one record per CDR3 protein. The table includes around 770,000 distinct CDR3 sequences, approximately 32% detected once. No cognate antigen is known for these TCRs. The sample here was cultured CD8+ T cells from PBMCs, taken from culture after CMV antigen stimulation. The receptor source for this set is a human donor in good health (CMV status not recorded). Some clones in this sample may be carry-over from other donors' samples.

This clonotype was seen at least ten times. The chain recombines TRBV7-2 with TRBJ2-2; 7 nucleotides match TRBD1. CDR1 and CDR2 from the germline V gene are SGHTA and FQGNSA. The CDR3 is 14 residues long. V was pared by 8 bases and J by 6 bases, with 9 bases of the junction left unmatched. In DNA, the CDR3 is TGTGCCAGCCTCTACGAGGGGGCGGCCGGGGAGCTGTTTTTT. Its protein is CASLYEGAAGELFF.

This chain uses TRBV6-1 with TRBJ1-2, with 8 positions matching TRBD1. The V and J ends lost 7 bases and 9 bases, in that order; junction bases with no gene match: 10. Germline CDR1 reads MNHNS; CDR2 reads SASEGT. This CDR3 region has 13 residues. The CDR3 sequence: CASTLGRGPSYTF. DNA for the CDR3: TGTGCCAGCACCCTCGGCAGGGGGCCTAGCTACACCTTC.

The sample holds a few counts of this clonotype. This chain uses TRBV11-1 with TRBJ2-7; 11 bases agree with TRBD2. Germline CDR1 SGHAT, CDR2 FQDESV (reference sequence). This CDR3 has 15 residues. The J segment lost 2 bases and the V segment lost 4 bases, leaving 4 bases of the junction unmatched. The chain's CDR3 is CASSYRLAGPYEQYF. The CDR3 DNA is TGTGCCAGCAGCTACCGACTAGCGGGGCCCTACGAGCAGTACTTC.

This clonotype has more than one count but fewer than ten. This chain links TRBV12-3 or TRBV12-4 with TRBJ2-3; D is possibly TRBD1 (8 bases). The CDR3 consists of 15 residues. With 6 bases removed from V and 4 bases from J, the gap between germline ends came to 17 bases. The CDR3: CASSSGQGGADTQYF. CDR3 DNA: TGTGCCAGCAGCAGCGGACAGGGAGGGGCAGATACGCAGTATTTT.

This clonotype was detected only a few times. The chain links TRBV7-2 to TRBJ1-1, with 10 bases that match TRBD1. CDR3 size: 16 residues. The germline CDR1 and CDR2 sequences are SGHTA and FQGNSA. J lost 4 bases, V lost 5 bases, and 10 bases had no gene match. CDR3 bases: TGTGCCAGCAGCCCCGGGACAGGGGCTGGGGTCACTGAAGCTTTCTTT. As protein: CASSPGTGAGVTEAFF.

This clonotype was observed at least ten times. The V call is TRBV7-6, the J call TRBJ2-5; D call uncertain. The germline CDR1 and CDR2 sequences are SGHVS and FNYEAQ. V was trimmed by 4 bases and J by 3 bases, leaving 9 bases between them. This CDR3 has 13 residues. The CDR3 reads CASSYRAEETQYF. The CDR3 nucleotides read TGTGCCAGCAGCTACCGGGCTGAAGAGACCCAGTACTTC.

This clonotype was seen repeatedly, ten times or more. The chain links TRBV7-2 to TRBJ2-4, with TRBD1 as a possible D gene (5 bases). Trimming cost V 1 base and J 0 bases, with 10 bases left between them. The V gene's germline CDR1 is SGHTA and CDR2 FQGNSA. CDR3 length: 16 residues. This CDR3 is CASSLEGSGAKNIQYF. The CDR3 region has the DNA TGTGCCAGCAGCTTAGAGGGGTCAGGAGCCAAAAACATTCAGTACTTC.

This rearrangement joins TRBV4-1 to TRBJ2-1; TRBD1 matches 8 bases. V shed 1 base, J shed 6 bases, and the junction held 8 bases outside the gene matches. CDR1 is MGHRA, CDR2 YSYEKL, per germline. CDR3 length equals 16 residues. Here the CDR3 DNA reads TGCGCCAGCAGCCAAGTAGGACAGGGTGCAGTCAATGAGCAGTTCTTC. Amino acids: CASSQVGQGAVNEQFF.

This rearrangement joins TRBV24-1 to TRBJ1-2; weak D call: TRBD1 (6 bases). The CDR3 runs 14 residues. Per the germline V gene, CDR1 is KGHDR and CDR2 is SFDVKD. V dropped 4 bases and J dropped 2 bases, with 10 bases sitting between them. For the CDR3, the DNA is TGTGCCACCAGTGACAAAGGACAGAACTATGGCTACACCTTC. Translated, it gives CATSDKGQNYGYTF.

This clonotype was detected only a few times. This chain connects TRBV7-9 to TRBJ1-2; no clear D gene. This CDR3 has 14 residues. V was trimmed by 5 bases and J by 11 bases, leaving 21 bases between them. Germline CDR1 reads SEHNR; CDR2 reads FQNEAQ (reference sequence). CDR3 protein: CASSPRYSELQYTF. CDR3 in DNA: TGTGCCAGCAGCCCCCGGTACAGTGAGTTACAGTACACCTTC. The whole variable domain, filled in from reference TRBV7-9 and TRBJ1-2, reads DTGVSQNPRHKITKRGQNVTFRCDPISEHNRLYWYRQTLGQGPEFLTYFQNEAQLEKSRLLSDRFSAERPKGSFSTLEIQRTEQGDSAMYLCASSPRYSELQYTFGSGTRLTVV.

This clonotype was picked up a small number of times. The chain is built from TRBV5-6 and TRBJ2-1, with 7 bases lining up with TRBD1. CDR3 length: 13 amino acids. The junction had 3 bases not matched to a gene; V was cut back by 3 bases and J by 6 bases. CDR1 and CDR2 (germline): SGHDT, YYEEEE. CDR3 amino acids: CASSSGTANEQFF. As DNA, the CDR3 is TGTGCCAGCAGCTCCGGGACAGCCAATGAGCAGTTCTTC.

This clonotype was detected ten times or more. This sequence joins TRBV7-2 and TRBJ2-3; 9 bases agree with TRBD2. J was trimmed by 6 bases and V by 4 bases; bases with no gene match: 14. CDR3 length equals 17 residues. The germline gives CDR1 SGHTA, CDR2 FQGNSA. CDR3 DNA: TGTGCCAGCAGCTCGCCGCGGGAGGGGCTGCCTGAGGATACGCAGTATTTT. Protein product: CASSSPREGLPEDTQYF.